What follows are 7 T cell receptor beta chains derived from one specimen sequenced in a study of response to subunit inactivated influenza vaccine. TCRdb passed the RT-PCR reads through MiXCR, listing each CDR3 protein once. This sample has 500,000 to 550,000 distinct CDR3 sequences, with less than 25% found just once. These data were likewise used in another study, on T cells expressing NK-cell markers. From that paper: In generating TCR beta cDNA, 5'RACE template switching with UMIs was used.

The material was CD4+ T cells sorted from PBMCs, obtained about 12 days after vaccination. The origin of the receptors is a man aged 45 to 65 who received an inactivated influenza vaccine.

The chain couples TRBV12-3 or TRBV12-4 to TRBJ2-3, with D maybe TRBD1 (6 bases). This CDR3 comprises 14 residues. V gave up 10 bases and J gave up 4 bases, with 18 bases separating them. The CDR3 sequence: CAIGPGQGPDTQYF. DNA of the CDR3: TGTGCCATCGGGCCGGGACAAGGACCAGATACGCAGTATTTT.

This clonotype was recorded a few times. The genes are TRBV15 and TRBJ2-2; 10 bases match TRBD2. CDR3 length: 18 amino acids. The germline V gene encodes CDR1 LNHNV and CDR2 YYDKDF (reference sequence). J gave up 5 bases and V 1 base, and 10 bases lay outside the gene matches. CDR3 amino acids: CATSRGSSGGRVTGELFF. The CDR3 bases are TGTGCCACCAGCAGAGGAAGTAGCGGGGGGCGAGTTACCGGGGAGCTGTTTTTT.

Written as DNA, the CDR3 is TGTGCCAGCAGTCCATTGCCGGGACAGGGGGCCAATGAGCAGTTCTTC. Its protein product is CASSPLPGQGANEQFF. V is TRBV27 and J is TRBJ2-1; TRBD1 agrees at 12 bases. J was trimmed by 6 bases and V by 5 bases; bases with no gene match: 8. Germline CDR1 is MNHEY and CDR2 is SMNVEV (reference sequence). The CDR3 is made up of 16 amino acids.

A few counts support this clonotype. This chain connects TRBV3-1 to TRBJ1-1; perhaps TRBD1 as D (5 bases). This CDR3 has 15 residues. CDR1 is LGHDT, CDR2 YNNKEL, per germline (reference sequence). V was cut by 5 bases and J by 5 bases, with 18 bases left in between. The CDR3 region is CASSYPGGEGTEAFF. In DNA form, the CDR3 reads TGTGCCAGCAGCTACCCCGGGGGAGAAGGAACTGAAGCTTTCTTT.

The CDR3 spells CASSLAGLAGGRNEQFF. CDR3 coding DNA: TGTGCCAGCAGCTTGGCGGGACTAGCGGGGGGGCGCAATGAGCAGTTCTTC. The V gene is TRBV5-5, the J gene TRBJ2-1; 16 nucleotides agree with TRBD2. Germline V gene data show CDR1 as SGHKS and CDR2 as YYEKEE (reference sequence). The CDR3 contains 17 residues. J lost 6 bases, V lost 0 bases, and 3 bases had no gene match.

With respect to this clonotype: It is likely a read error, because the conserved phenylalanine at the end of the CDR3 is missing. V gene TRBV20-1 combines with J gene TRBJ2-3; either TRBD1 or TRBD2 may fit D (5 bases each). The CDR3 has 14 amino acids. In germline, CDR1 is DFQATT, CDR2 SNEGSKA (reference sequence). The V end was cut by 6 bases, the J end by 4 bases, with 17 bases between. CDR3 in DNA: TGCAGTGCAAAGAGGGCAGGGCTCTCAGATACGCAGTATTCT. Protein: CSAKRAGLSDTQYS.

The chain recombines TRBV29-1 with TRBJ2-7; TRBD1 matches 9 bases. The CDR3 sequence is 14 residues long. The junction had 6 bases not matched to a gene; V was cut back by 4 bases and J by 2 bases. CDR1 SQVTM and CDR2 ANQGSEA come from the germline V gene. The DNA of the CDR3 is TGCAGCGTTGGCTTAACAGGGGGCGCCTACGAGCAGTACTTC. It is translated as CSVGLTGGAYEQYF.